The next 7 T cell receptor beta chains were all read from a single sample in a study of blood T cell repertoires in COVID-19. TCRdb's table, derived via immunoSEQ multiplex PCR, lists solely in-frame clones and lacks some. This table has a few hundred thousand clones, roughly 87% appearing once. The material sequenced was PBMCs or T cells enriched from blood (not recorded which). The receptor source for this set is a woman aged 25 to 39 who had recovered from COVID-19.

The CDR3 bases are TGTGCCAGCAGTTTAGGGAGATTCCGGGACACTGACACAGATACGCAGTATTTT. The encoded protein is CASSLGRFRDTDTDTQYF. The J gene is TRBJ2-3, the V gene TRBV28, with D possibly matching TRBD1 (6 bases). V was trimmed by 2 bases and J by 2 bases, leaving 20 bases between them. The CDR3 runs to 18 residues. In germline, CDR1 is MDHEN, CDR2 SYDVKM.

The chain couples TRBV6-6 to TRBJ1-6; no reliable D call. V was clipped by 7 bases and J by 9 bases, with 13 bases between them. Germline V gene data show CDR1 as MNHNY and CDR2 as SVGAGI (reference sequence). The CDR3 consists of 13 residues. The CDR3 sequence: CASTTSGISPLHF. The CDR3 DNA sequence: TGTGCCAGCACCACATCCGGGATTTCACCCCTCCACTTT.

By share, this clone ranks as medium-sized (0.01 to 0.1%). This chain links TRBV27 with TRBJ1-1, with a weak D call TRBD1 (6 bases). Germline CDR1 and CDR2: MNHEY and SMNVEV (reference sequence). The V end was cut by 8 bases, the J end by 0 bases, with 22 bases between. The CDR3 has 17 residues. CDR3 nucleotides: TGTGCCAGCTACCGAGGGGGACACCCGACTGTGAACACTGAAGCTTTCTTT. Its translation: CASYRGGHPTVNTEAFF.

The chain combines TRBV5-1 with TRBJ2-3, with D perhaps TRBD2 (5 bases). CDR1 is SGHRS, CDR2 YFSETQ, per germline. Trimming stripped 5 bases from V and 0 bases from J, with 7 bases between. The CDR3 spans 13 residues. The CDR3 reads CASRRASTDTQYF. The CDR3 nucleotides read TGCGCCAGCAGGCGGGCAAGCACAGATACGCAGTATTTT.

This chain connects TRBV6-5 to TRBJ1-5; D gene uncertain. Looked up from germline, CDR1 is MNHEY and CDR2 is SVGAGI. The V and J ends lost 5 bases and 0 bases respectively, with 11 bases between them. CDR3 length: 15 amino acids. CDR3 DNA: TGTGCCAGCAGTCATAATAGCTATAGCAATCAGCCCCAGCATTTT. Protein product: CASSHNSYSNQPQHF.

This chain links TRBV3-1 (or the pseudogene TRBV3-2) with TRBJ1-3, with D hard to call. Trimming stripped 4 bases from V and 0 bases from J, with 10 bases between. The CDR3 length is 15 residues. Germline V gene data show CDR1 as LGHDT and CDR2 as YNNKEL (reference sequence). The DNA for the CDR3 is TGTGCCAGCAGCCCCCTCACACACTCTGGAAACACCATATATTTT. It encodes CASSPLTHSGNTIYF.

The rearrangement joins TRBV6-5 to TRBJ2-5, with no clear D. The CDR3 has 14 amino acids. CDR1 is MNHEY, CDR2 SVGAGI, per germline. V was cut by 2 bases and J by 3 bases, with 10 bases left in between. CDR3 nucleotide sequence: TGTGCCAGCAGTTACGAATACTCTGAAGAGACCCAGTACTTC. Protein: CASSYEYSEETQYF.